This is a list of T cell receptor beta chains from one sample in a study of T cell clonotyping in hematopoietic cell transplantation. Sequencing used immunoSEQ multiplex PCR; TCRdb keeps in-frame clones, though not all of them. The sample includes approximately 22,000 clones, 75% to 90% of them seen just once. Material: peripheral blood mononuclear cells, obtained before stem cell transplant. Source of these receptors: a young man with biphenotypic leukemia. Some clones in this sample may be carry-over from other donors' samples. CDR3s include the opening cysteine and the closing phenylalanine or tryptophan. D genes are given only for firm matches. Not every row has a clone size; where given, it reads once, few, many or a size class.

.	TRBJ2-7	.	TRBV7-2	TGTGCCAGCAGCCCCACCTTCTACGAGCAGTACTTC	CASSPTFYEQYF
.	TRBJ2-7	.	TRBV5-1	TGCGCCAGCAGCGTGAGGGGCCAAAACGAGCAGTACTTC	CASSVRGQNEQYF
.	TRBJ1-1	once	TRBV5-8	TGTGCCAGCAGCCCCCGCAGGGTCGAAACTGAAGCTTTCTTT	CASSPRRVETEAFF
.	TRBJ2-5	.	TRBV19	TGTGCCAGTAGTATCAGGGACGCGGAGACCCAGTACTTC	CASSIRDAETQYF
.	TRBJ2-7	.	TRBV10-1	TGCGCCAGCAGTGAGCTTCCACTTGGCCAGGTTTCCTACGAGCAGTACTTC	CASSELPLGQVSYEQYF
.	TRBJ2-2	once	TRBV6-6	TGTGCCAGCTTCACCGGGGAGCTGTTTTTT	CASFTGELFF
.	TRBJ1-5	few	TRBV19	TGTGCCAGTAAACTAGAGGGTCGGTCGATAAATCAGCCCCAGCATTTT	CASKLEGRSINQPQHF
.	TRBJ1-2	.	TRBV6-6	TGTGCCACGACCTTTAACATAAACTATGGCTACACCTTC	CATTFNINYGYTF
.	TRBJ2-2	once	TRBV9	TGTGCCAGCAGCGTAACCGGGGACGGCACCGGGGAGCTGTTTTTT	CASSVTGDGTGELFF
.	TRBJ1-1	.	TRBV7-2	TGTGCCAGCAGATTAGGGGTTGAAGCTTTCTTT	CASRLGVEAFF
.	TRBJ1-1	.	TRBV18	TGTGCCAGCTCACCACCGGCCGGATCGGGTGATGCCACTGAAGCTTTCTTT	CASSPPAGSGDATEAFF
.	TRBJ2-3	.	TRBV11-3	TGTGCCAGCAGCTTGATGCAGAGCACAGATACGCAGTATTTT	CASSLMQSTDTQYF
.	TRBJ1-1	.	TRBV2	TGTGCCAGCAGTGAATGGAGGGGGACTGAAGCTTTCTTT	CASSEWRGTEAFF
TRBD1	TRBJ1-2	.	TRBV7-9	TGTGCCAGCAGCCAATACAGGGGGCGAGGAAAGGAGAGTAACTATGGCTACACCTTC	CASSQYRGRGKESNYGYTF
.	TRBJ1-2	.	TRBV30	TGTGCCTGGAGGATTTCGGGGGTTAACTATGGCTACACCTTC	CAWRISGVNYGYTF
.	TRBJ2-3	.	TRBV19	TGTGCCAGTAGTATAGCTGATACGCAGTATTTT	CASSIADTQYF
.	TRBJ2-2	.	TRBV29-1	TGCAGCGTCCTGGTAGAGACAGGTTCCAACACCGGGGAGCTGTTTTTT	CSVLVETGSNTGELFF
.	TRBJ2-5	.	TRBV7-7	TGTGCTAGCAGCTTAGGAGGGACTTTGGTGGAGACCCAGTACTTC	CASSLGGTLVETQYF
TRBD1	TRBJ2-7	.	TRBV5-6	TGTGCCAGCAGCCAGGGACAGGGGCGCTACGAGCAGTACTTC	CASSQGQGRYEQYF
.	TRBJ2-2	.	TRBV29-1	TGCAGCGTTGTCGGTACAGGTCGAGGCACCGGGGAGCTGTTTTTT	CSVVGTGRGTGELFF
.	TRBJ1-3	once	TRBV12-5	TGTGCTAGTGGCCCTGGGACTTTCTCTGGAAACACCATATATTTT	CASGPGTFSGNTIYF
.	TRBJ1-3	.	TRBV5-1	TGCGCCAGCAGTAACTTTGGGAGCTCTGGAAACACCATATATTTT	CASSNFGSSGNTIYF
.	TRBJ1-6	.	TRBV6-6	TGTGCCACCCACTCGAACTCACCCCTCCACTTT	CATHSNSPLHF
.	TRBJ2-7	.	TRBV27	TGTGCCAGCAGTTTACGGGGAGGTGACTACGAGCAGTACTTC	CASSLRGGDYEQYF
.	TRBJ1-2	once	TRBV11-2	TGTGCCAGCAGCTTAATTCAGGGTCCCAGGGACTATGGCTACACCTTC	CASSLIQGPRDYGYTF
.	TRBJ2-1	.	TRBV4-3	TGCGCCAGCAGCCAAGACGGCCCAGGGGAGCGGCCGTATAATGAGCAGTTCTTC	CASSQDGPGERPYNEQFF
TRBD1	TRBJ2-2	.	TRBV11-1	TGTGCCAGCAGCCAGGGACAGGACTATACGAACACCGGGGAGCTGTTTTTT	CASSQGQDYTNTGELFF
.	TRBJ1-1	.	TRBV10-3	TGTGCCATCAGTTCGGACGGATACACTGAAGCTTTCTTT	CAISSDGYTEAFF
.	TRBJ2-1	once	TRBV20-1	TGCAGTGCTAGTCTTGACAATGAGCAGTTCTTC	CSASLDNEQFF
TRBD1	TRBJ2-3	.	TRBV5-1	TGCGCCAGCAGCCCGGCCGGACAGGGGACAGATACGCAGTATTTT	CASSPAGQGTDTQYF
.	TRBJ2-6	once	TRBV7-9	TGTGCCAGCAGCTTAGCGACGGCGAACCGCTCTGGGGCCAACGTCCTGACTTTC	CASSLATANRSGANVLTF
.	TRBJ2-7	.	TRBV2	TGTGCCAGCATACGGACACCCCCTCGCTTTCCGTACTTC	CASIRTPPRFPYF
.	TRBJ2-2	once	TRBV5-1	TGCGCCAGCAGCTTCCCGGGAGGACAGACCTTCACCGGGGAGCTGTTTTTT	CASSFPGGQTFTGELFF
.	TRBJ1-1	.	TRBV4-2	TGTGCCAGCAGCCGTGGGAAGGGACTAGAATTCACTGAAGCTTTCTTT	CASSRGKGLEFTEAFF
.	TRBJ1-1	.	TRBV7-2	TGTGCCAGCAGCTCCCGGGGGGCTATGGGGACTGAAGCTTTCTTT	CASSSRGAMGTEAFF
.	TRBJ2-7	.	TRBV21-1	TGTGCCAGCAGCAAAGGGACTAGCGGGAGTTACGAGCAGTACTTC	CASSKGTSGSYEQYF
TRBD1	TRBJ2-4	.	TRBV5-4	TGTGCCAGCAGCAGTGGGGACAGGGGAAGGAACATTCAGTACTTC	CASSSGDRGRNIQYF
TRBD1	TRBJ2-7	.	TRBV11-1	TGTGCCAGCAGCTTTGTGATGGGGACAGATCTAACCTACGAGCAGTACTTC	CASSFVMGTDLTYEQYF
.	TRBJ2-7	.	TRBV7-2	TGTGCCAGCAGCTTAGACATGAACGAGCAGTACTTC	CASSLDMNEQYF
TRBD1	TRBJ1-1	.	TRBV11-3	TGTGCCAGCAGCTTAGCAAACAGGGGCACTGAAGCTTTCTTT	CASSLANRGTEAFF
.	TRBJ1-1	.	TRBV6-6	TGTGCCAGCAGTTACCCGGGGGTGGCAGGGAACACTGAAGCTTTCTTT	CASSYPGVAGNTEAFF
TRBD1	TRBJ1-1	.	TRBV6-6	TGTGCCAGCAGTCCGGACAGGGAGGGGAACACTGAAGCTTTCTTT	CASSPDREGNTEAFF
.	TRBJ1-4	.	TRBV6-1	TGTGCCAGCAGCCTCGGGACACTTAATGAAAAACTGTTTTTT	CASSLGTLNEKLFF
TRBD1	TRBJ1-3	.	TRBV7-9	TGTGCCAGCAGCCGACAGGGGGCTGGAAACACCATATATTTT	CASSRQGAGNTIYF
.	TRBJ2-5	once	TRBV12-5	TGTGCTAGTGGTTTGGTACCGGGTCCGGGAGAGACCCAGTACTTC	CASGLVPGPGETQYF
TRBD1	TRBJ2-3	.	TRBV5-1	TGCGCCAGCAGACAAGGACAGGGTGCGAATACGCAGTATTTT	CASRQGQGANTQYF
TRBD2	TRBJ2-3	.	TRBV6-5	TGTGCTAGCGGGAGGGCCTCAGATACGCAGTATTTT	CASGRASDTQYF
.	TRBJ2-7	once	TRBV28	TGTGCCAGCCTCTCCGATTACGAGCAGTACTTC	CASLSDYEQYF
.	TRBJ2-5	.	TRBV27	TGTGCCAGCAGTTCCCGACTGGAACAAGAGACCCAGTACTTC	CASSSRLEQETQYF
.	TRBJ1-1	.	TRBV7-2	TGTGCCAGCAGCTTACTAGGGACATCGAACACTGAAGCTTTCTTT	CASSLLGTSNTEAFF
TRBD1	TRBJ1-1	.	TRBV6-1	TGTGCCAGCCCCTCCAGGGGGAAAAGCGAAGCTTTCTTT	CASPSRGKSEAFF
.	TRBJ1-1	.	TRBV4-1	TGCGCCAGCAGCCAAGTTGGGCGGGGGGACACTGAAGCTTTCTTT	CASSQVGRGDTEAFF
.	TRBJ1-2	.	TRBV4-2	TGTGCCAGCAGCCAAGACAGGGGACCAACGTATGGCTACACCTTC	CASSQDRGPTYGYTF
.	TRBJ2-4	once	TRBV2	TGTGCCAGCAGTGAATCGGGCAGGACCAAAAACATTCAGTACTTC	CASSESGRTKNIQYF
TRBD2	TRBJ2-2	.	TRBV5-1	TGCGCCAGCACGGCCTCTAGCGGGATGAACACCGGGGAGCTGTTTTTT	CASTASSGMNTGELFF
.	TRBJ1-2	few	TRBV7-9	TGTGCCAGCAGCTCTTCATCCGCTAACTATGGCTACACCTTC	CASSSSSANYGYTF
TRBD1	TRBJ2-2	once	TRBV7-2	TGTGCCAGCAGCTCGCCGACAGGGATTAGCGGGGAGCTGTTTTTT	CASSSPTGISGELFF
.	TRBJ1-4	.	TRBV5-1	TGCGCCAGCAGCTTGTCCCTATCCGCAACTAATGAAAAACTGTTTTTT	CASSLSLSATNEKLFF
.	TRBJ1-2	few	TRBV4-1	TGCGCCAGCAGCCAGTCGAGCGGGCTAAACAGGAGTCTTAACTATGGCTACACCTTC	CASSQSSGLNRSLNYGYTF